This T cell receptor (beta chain) derives from a study of blood T cell repertoires in COVID-19. In the study overall: Sources were T cells, B-cell-depleted T cells, or PBMCs; the material itself was cDNA or gDNA.

Germline-derived CDR1 and CDR2 are LNHDA and SQIVND (reference sequence). V trimming: 6 bases; J trimming: 3 bases; junction bases outside the gene matches: 12. The CDR3 extends over 16 amino acids. In the original processing: Amplifying reference gene primers gave estimates of nucleated cell counts. Here immunoSEQ multiplex PCR was the method, and the copy in TCRdb shows in-frame clones only, minus some. Clone size and the V and J calls come from that table; the DNA yielded D and trimming. The data contain about 170,000 clones, around nine tenths of them singletons. The source material was peripheral blood. The TCR sequence derives from a man aged 18 to 35 with active or convalescent COVID-19. V is TRBV19 and J is TRBJ2-3; 7 bases map to TRBD2. This CDR3 is CASSPSIFGGTDTQYF. The CDR3 DNA sequence: TGTGCCAGTAGCCCCTCGATCTTCGGGGGGACAGATACGCAGTATTTT. The full variable domain, completed using reference TRBV19 and TRBJ2-3, is DGGITQSPKYLFRKEGQNVTLSCEQNLNHDAMYWYRQDPGQGLRLIYYSQIVNDFQKGDIAEGYSVSREKKESFPLTVTSAQKNPTAFYLCASSPSIFGGTDTQYFGPGTRLTVL.